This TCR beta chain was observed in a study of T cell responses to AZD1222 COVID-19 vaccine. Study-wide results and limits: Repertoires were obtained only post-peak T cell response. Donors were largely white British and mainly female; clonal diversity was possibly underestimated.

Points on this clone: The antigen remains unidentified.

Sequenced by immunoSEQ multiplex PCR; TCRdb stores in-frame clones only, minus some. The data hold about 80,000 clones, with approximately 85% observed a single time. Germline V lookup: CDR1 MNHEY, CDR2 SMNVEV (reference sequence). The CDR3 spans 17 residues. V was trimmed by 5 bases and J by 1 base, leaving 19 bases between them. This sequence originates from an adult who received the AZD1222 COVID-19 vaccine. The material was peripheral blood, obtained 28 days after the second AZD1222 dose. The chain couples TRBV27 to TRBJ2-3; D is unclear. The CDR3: CASSPRDWQVGTDTQYF. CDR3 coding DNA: TGTGCCAGCAGTCCTCGAGACTGGCAGGTGGGCACAGATACGCAGTATTTT.